This TCR beta chain appears in the sequencing data of a study of CD8+ T cells in alopecia areata. Overall study results and limits: Alphabeta T cells residing in normal skin are also sequenced in scalp samples.

Treatment meaning: oral pan-JAK inhibitor, 5-10 mg twice daily. Both peripheral blood and punch biopsies of lesional scalp skin were obtained from patients who had alopecia areata. Note on this clone: Its antigen remains unknown.

V shed 5 bases and J 5 bases; nucleotides not matched to a gene: 6. The CDR3 spans 14 residues. Germline loops: CDR1 SEHNR, CDR2 FQNEAQ (reference sequence). cDNA prepared by RNA extraction and subsequent reverse transcription served as the template for sequencing. The table came from immunoSEQ multiplex PCR; TCRdb's copy has only in-frame clones and leaves some out. The profile shows some 200,000 clones, approximately 56% of them singletons. V gene TRBV7-9 combines with J gene TRBJ1-5, with 7 bases that match TRBD1. Here the sequenced sample was CD4+ T cells sorted from blood, taken at week 4, from a patient treated with tofacitinib. This clonotype was sampled from a human donor with alopecia areata. CDR3 DNA sequence: TGTGCCAGCAGCGTACAGGGGTTTCATCAGCCCCAGCATTTT. The encoded protein is CASSVQGFHQPQHF.